Below, one TCR beta chain is given with its context. The data belong to a study of spatial heterogeneity in lung cancer. The CDR3 totals 15 residues. V lost 5 bases, J lost 15 bases, and 13 bases stayed unmatched. Germline V CDR1 and CDR2: LNHNV, YYDKDF (reference sequence). The time point: sample taken at primary tumor resection. Unsorted whole RNA from tumor, nontumor lung or frozen PBMC underwent sequencing. Each TCR cDNA molecule bore a unique molecular identifier. TCRdb reprocessed the 5' RACE reads via MiXCR and lists one record per CDR3 protein. The data show tens of thousands of distinct CDR3 sequences, 9.5% to 15% seen once.

The material was PBMCs, obtained at surgery. This TCR derives from a male donor with early-stage non-small cell lung cancer. The chain is built from TRBV15 and TRBJ2-1; 13 nucleotides agree with TRBD2. The CDR3 region is CATSARLAGGPKSFF. The DNA of the CDR3 is TGTGCCACCAGCGCCAGACTAGCGGGAGGCCCGAAGTCGTTCTTC.